This T cell receptor (beta chain) came from a study of beta chain features in type 1 diabetes. Whole-study context: What patients shared with healthy donors was a similar profile of age, gender and cell yields. The study's findings and limits: Using cDNA template may skew counts toward highly expressing activated cells.

Staining for CD45RO/CCR7/CD25/CD127/CD95/CD27 allowed sorting of CD4+ naive, central memory, regulatory and stem cell-like memory cells. Each population that was sorted was more than 98% pure. A word on this clone: The antigen is undetermined.

The CDR3 loop spans 11 amino acids. Germline V lookup: CDR1 MNHEY, CDR2 SVGAGI. V lost 6 bases and J 4 bases, leaving 6 bases between the germline ends. Expressed TCRB transcripts were sequenced because the entire RNA isolate underwent reverse transcription. Clones were sequenced by immunoSEQ multiplex PCR, and TCRdb holds only the in-frame ones, with some missing. The repertoire includes about 340,000 clones, approximately 8.2% of them detected once, and 0.44% sits in the top ten. V is TRBV6-5 and J is TRBJ1-1; maybe TRBD1 (6 bases). The TCR was taken from a woman between 18 and 30 years old in good health. The sequenced sample was central memory CD4+ T cells from blood. The CDR3, as DNA: TGTGCCAGCAGCAGGGGCACTGAAGCTTTCTTT. Protein: CASSRGTEAFF.